One and the same sample provided the 13 T cell receptor beta chains below, sequenced in a study of early T cells in non-severe SARS-CoV-2 infection. TCRdb passed the 5' RACE reads through MiXCR, listing each CDR3 protein once. The sample includes about 50,000 distinct CDR3 sequences, about 10% of them seen just once. Sequenced sample: whole blood. These receptors all come from an adult who was a healthcare worker with PCR-confirmed SARS-CoV-2 infection or an uninfected control (not recorded which).

This clonotype has ten or more counts. The genes are TRBV20-1 and TRBJ2-5; 11 bases align to TRBD2. CDR3 length: 14 residues. CDR1 is DFQATT and CDR2 is SNEGSKA in the germline V gene (reference sequence). Unmatched junction bases numbered 9, after V lost 6 bases and J lost 6 bases. CDR3 sequence: CSAVLAGVLQTQYF. As DNA, the CDR3 is TGCAGTGCAGTACTAGCGGGAGTTCTGCAGACCCAGTACTTC.

The chain recombines TRBV30 with TRBJ2-5; D gene unclear. The CDR3 has 13 residues. The V end lost 3 bases, the J end lost 5 bases, and 13 bases lay between the germline ends. Germline V gene lookup returns CDR1 GTSNPN and CDR2 SVGIG (reference sequence). Written as DNA, the CDR3 is TGTGCCTGGAGCGGCTCTTTTGCGGAGACCCAGTACTTC. Its translation: CAWSGSFAETQYF.

The chain joins TRBV12-3 or TRBV12-4 to TRBJ2-2; D remains unclear. Trimming cost V 5 bases and J 0 bases, with 10 bases left between them. The CDR3 runs 15 residues. The CDR3 is CASSGAGSNTGELFF. CDR3 bases: TGTGCCAGCAGTGGCGCCGGGTCGAACACCGGGGAGCTGTTTTTT.

This chain joins TRBV6-6 and TRBJ1-5; D ambiguous. Germline CDR1 reads MNHNY; CDR2 reads SVGAGI (reference sequence). CDR3 length equals 15 residues. The germline V and J ends were trimmed by 6 bases and 0 bases, with 12 bases remaining between them. As DNA, the CDR3 is TGTGCCAGCAGCCTCACGGACCGTAGCAATCAGCCCCAGCATTTT. Its protein product is CASSLTDRSNQPQHF.

This clonotype turned up a few times. The chain couples TRBV20-1 to TRBJ2-2, with 8 positions matching TRBD1. The germline V gene has CDR1 DFQATT and CDR2 SNEGSKA (reference sequence). Germline trimming cut 6 bases from V and 6 bases from J; bases unmatched to any gene: 9. The CDR3 loop spans 14 amino acids. The CDR3 sequence: CSALDRVIAGELFF. As DNA, the CDR3 is TGCAGTGCACTGGACAGGGTTATTGCCGGGGAGCTGTTTTTT.

This chain joins TRBV7-2 and TRBJ2-3; possibly TRBD2 for D (6 bases). V dropped 5 bases and J dropped 0 bases, with 12 bases sitting between them. Germline CDR1 is SGHTA and CDR2 is FQGNSA. The length of the CDR3 is 15 residues. Here the CDR3 reads CASSVLGGSTDTQYF. CDR3 coding DNA: TGTGCCAGCAGCGTACTAGGAGGGAGCACAGATACGCAGTATTTT. Combining the CDR3 with reference TRBV7-2 and TRBJ2-3 gives the whole variable domain GAGVSQSPSNKVTEKGKDVELRCDPISGHTALYWYRQSLGQGLEFLIYFQGNSAPDKSGLPSDRFSAERTGGSVSTLTIQRTQQEDSAVYLCASSVLGGSTDTQYFGPGTRLTVL.

DNA for the CDR3: TGTGCCAGCAGCTTAGGGAACGGGGACAGGGGTAACCGGGAGCTGTTTTTT. Amino acids: CASSLGNGDRGNRELFF. This chain connects TRBV7-2 to TRBJ2-2; 10 nucleotides line up with TRBD1. Germline assignment: CDR1 SGHTA and CDR2 FQGNSA. The CDR3 covers 17 residues. The V and J ends lost 1 base and 9 bases, in that order; junction bases with no gene match: 11. The full variable domain, with the rest looked up from reference TRBV7-2 and TRBJ2-2, is GAGVSQSPSNKVTEKGKDVELRCDPISGHTALYWYRQSLGQGLEFLIYFQGNSAPDKSGLPSDRFSAERTGGSVSTLTIQRTQQEDSAVYLCASSLGNGDRGNRELFFGEGSRLTVL.

In its sample, this clonotype was seen a few times. This chain joins TRBV7-8 and TRBJ2-1; D might be TRBD1 (6 bases). The CDR3 runs to 14 residues. Trimming took off 5 bases at V and 2 bases at J, with 10 bases between the two ends. Germline loops: CDR1 SGHVS, CDR2 FQNEAQ. This CDR3 reads CASSAGTPYNEQFF. The CDR3, as DNA: TGTGCCAGCAGCGCCGGGACACCCTACAATGAGCAGTTCTTC.

J is TRBJ2-5 and V is TRBV4-3; 8 bases are a match to TRBD2. The J segment lost 2 bases and the V segment lost 0 bases, leaving 11 bases of the junction unmatched. The germline V gene encodes CDR1 LGHNA and CDR2 YSLEER. The CDR3 loop spans 18 amino acids. CDR3 sequence (DNA): TGCGCCAGCAGCCAAGAACGCCGGGGTAGCGGGGAACAAGAGACCCAGTACTTC. As protein: CASSQERRGSGEQETQYF.

This clonotype came up a few times. The chain has TRBV20-1 and TRBJ2-5; D gene ambiguous. CDR3 length equals 15 residues. CDR1 is DFQATT, CDR2 SNEGSKA, per germline (reference sequence). The germline V and J ends were trimmed by 2 bases and 2 bases, with 15 bases remaining between them. CDR3 region: CSARILRRSQETQYF. CDR3 bases: TGCAGTGCTAGAATTCTCCGGCGCTCTCAAGAGACCCAGTACTTC.

At least ten counts were recorded for this clonotype. The chain combines TRBV29-1 with TRBJ2-2; D is perhaps TRBD2 (6 bases). The CDR3 spans 13 residues. V lost 7 bases to trimming and J lost 4 bases, with 13 bases between them. The germline V gene has CDR1 SQVTM and CDR2 ANQGSEA. The DNA of the CDR3 is TGCAGCGGGTCCTTGGGAGGCACCGGGGAGCTGTTTTTT. This translates into CSGSLGGTGELFF.

The sample holds many counts of this clonotype. This chain joins TRBV3-1 and TRBJ2-5, with 10 bases aligning to TRBD2. Germline V gene lookup returns CDR1 LGHDT and CDR2 YNNKEL (reference sequence). V lost 3 bases, J lost 5 bases, and 9 bases stayed unmatched. The CDR3 loop spans 16 amino acids. In DNA, the CDR3 is TGTGCCAGCAGCCAGCCCCCAGCGGGAGGGCTGGAGACCCAGTACTTC. It is translated as CASSQPPAGGLETQYF.

This chain links TRBV9 with TRBJ2-3, with D possibly matching TRBD1 (6 bases). Looked up from germline, CDR1 is SGDLS and CDR2 is YYNGEE. The V end was cut by 4 bases, the J end by 2 bases, with 11 bases between. There are 14 residues in the CDR3. Here the CDR3 DNA reads TGTGCCAGCAGCCCTCGGACAGTCACAGATACGCAGTATTTT. Protein product: CASSPRTVTDTQYF.